Listed here is a single TCR beta chain. The record originates from a study of blood T cell repertoires in COVID-19. V was shortened by 0 bases and J by 3 bases, with 9 bases between the two germline ends. This CDR3 spans 14 amino acids. CDR1 and CDR2 from the germline V gene are SGHRS and YFSETQ. Some clones are missing from TCRdb's copy, which holds only in-frame ones; the method was immunoSEQ multiplex PCR. The table has more than 200,000 clones, roughly four fifths seen once. The TCR sequence derives from a middle-aged woman with active or convalescent COVID-19. Source material: peripheral blood. The chain is built from TRBV5-1 and TRBJ1-2; tentative D call: TRBD1 (6 bases). CDR3 amino acids: CASSLVGGDYGYTF. The CDR3 DNA sequence: TGCGCCAGCAGCTTGGTAGGGGGAGACTATGGCTACACCTTC. Complete variable domain (other parts from reference TRBV5-1 and TRBJ1-2): KAGVTQTPRYLIKTRGQQVTLSCSPISGHRSVSWYQQTPGQGLQFLFEYFSETQRNKGNFPGRFSGRQFSNSRSEMNVSTLELGDSALYLCASSLVGGDYGYTFGSGTRLTVV.